This T cell receptor (beta chain) was sequenced in a study of cytomegalovirus exposure and HLA in healthy donors. Study-level background: Unique TCRs from HLA-typed donors, 70 million to 100 million of them, were held in an early data release.

PCR primers comprised 60 Vbeta and 13 Jbeta primers. Assay: immunoSEQ multiplex PCR; the TCRdb copy retains only in-frame clones and omits some. This sample's clone table lists 100,000 or so clones. As to this clone: Its antigen is still unknown.

V lost 2 bases and J lost 0, with 8 bases in between. This CDR3 region has 15 residues. Looked up from germline, CDR1 is SGHAT and CDR2 is FQNNGV. Study-wide results and limits: Prior analysis indicated that the majority of TCR beta V segments exhibited productivity approximately 87% or approximately 30% of the time. Altogether, 164 TCR beta chains were recorded as cytomegalovirus-associated.

This TCR derives from a man between 50 and 59 years old in good health and CMV-seronegative. This chain joins TRBV11-2 and TRBJ2-1; D gene ambiguous. The sequencing input was PBMCs. Written as DNA, the CDR3 is TGTGCCAGCAGCTTATCGATGAGCTCCTACAATGAGCAGTTCTTC. Translated, it gives CASSLSMSSYNEQFF.